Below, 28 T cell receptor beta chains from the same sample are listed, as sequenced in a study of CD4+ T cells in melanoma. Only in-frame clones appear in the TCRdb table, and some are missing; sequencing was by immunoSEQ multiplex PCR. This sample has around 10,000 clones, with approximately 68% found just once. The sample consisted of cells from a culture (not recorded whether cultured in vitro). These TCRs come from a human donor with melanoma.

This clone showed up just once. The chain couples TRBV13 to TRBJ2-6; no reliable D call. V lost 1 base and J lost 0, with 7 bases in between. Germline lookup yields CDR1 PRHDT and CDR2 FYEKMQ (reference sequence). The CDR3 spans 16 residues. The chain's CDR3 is CASSLVTVSGANVLTF. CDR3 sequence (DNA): TGTGCCAGCAGCTTAGTGACGGTCTCTGGGGCCAACGTCCTGACTTTC.

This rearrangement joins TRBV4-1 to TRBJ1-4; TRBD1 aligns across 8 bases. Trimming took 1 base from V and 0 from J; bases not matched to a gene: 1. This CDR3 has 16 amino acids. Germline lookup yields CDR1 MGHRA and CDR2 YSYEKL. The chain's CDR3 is CASSQGQGTTNEKLFF. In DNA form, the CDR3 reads TGCGCCAGCAGCCAAGGACAGGGGACAACTAATGAAAAACTGTTTTTT.

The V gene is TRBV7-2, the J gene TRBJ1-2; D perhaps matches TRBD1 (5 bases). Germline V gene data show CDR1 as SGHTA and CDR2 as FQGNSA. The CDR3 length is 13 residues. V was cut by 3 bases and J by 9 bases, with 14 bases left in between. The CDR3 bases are TGTGCCAGCAGCTTGGACAATACCCTCCGCTACACCTTC. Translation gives CASSLDNTLRYTF.

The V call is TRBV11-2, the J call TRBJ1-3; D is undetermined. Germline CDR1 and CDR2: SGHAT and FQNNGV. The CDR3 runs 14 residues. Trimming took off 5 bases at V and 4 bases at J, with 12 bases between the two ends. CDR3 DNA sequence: TGTGCCAGCAGCCACGACCCGGGGGGAAACACCATATATTTT. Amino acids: CASSHDPGGNTIYF.

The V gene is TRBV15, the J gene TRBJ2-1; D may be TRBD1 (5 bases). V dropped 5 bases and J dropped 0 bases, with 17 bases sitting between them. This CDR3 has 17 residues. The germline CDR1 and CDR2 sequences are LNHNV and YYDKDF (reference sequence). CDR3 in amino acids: CATSGAIWTHSYNEQFF. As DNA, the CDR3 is TGTGCCACCAGCGGGGCTATCTGGACACACTCCTACAATGAGCAGTTCTTC.

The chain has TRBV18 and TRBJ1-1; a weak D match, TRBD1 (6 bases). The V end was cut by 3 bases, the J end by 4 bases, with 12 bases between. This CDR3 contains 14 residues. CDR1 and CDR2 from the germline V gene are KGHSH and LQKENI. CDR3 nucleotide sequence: TGTGCCAGCTCACCTGCACAGGGTGCCACTGAAGCTTTCTTT. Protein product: CASSPAQGATEAFF.

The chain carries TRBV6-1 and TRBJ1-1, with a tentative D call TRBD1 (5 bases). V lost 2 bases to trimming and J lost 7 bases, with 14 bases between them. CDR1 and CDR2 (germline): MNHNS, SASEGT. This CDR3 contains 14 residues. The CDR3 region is CASSEQGGGFEAFF. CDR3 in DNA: TGTGCCAGCAGTGAACAGGGAGGCGGGTTTGAAGCTTTCTTT.

CDR3 nucleotides: TGTGCCAGCAGCAGGGACAGGGTGACATTACCCCAGCATTTT. Its translation: CASSRDRVTLPQHF. The rearrangement joins TRBV6-5 to TRBJ1-5; 9 positions agree with TRBD1. The CDR3 has 14 amino acids. The V gene end was trimmed by 6 bases and the J gene end by 10 bases; junction bases not matched to a gene: 10. The germline gives CDR1 MNHEY, CDR2 SVGAGI.

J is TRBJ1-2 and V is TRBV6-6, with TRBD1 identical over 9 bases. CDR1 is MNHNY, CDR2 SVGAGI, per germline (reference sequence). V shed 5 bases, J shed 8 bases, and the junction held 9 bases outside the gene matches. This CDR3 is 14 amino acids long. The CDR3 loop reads CASSPGQGRSGYTF. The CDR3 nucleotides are TGTGCCAGCAGTCCGGGACAGGGTAGAAGCGGCTACACCTTC.

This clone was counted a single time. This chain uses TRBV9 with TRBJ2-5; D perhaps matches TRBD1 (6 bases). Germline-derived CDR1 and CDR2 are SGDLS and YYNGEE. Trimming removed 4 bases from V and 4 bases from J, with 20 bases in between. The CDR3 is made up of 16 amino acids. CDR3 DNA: TGTGCCAGCAGCCCACGTGATTGGGGGCCCGGAGAGACCCAGTACTTC. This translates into CASSPRDWGPGETQYF.

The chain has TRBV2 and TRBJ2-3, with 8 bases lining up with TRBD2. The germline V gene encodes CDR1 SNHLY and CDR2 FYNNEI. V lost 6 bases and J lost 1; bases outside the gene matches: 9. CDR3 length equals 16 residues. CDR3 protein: CASSRWGRGGTDTQYF. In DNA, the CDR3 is TGTGCCAGCAGCCGCTGGGGGCGGGGGGGCACAGATACGCAGTATTTT.

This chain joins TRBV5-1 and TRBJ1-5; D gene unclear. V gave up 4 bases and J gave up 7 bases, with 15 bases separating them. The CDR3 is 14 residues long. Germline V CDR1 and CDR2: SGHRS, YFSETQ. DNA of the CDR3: TGCGCCAGCAGCCCCTCGTGGAGTCCACAGCCCCAGCATTTT. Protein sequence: CASSPSWSPQPQHF.

CDR3 in amino acids: CASSIYLGLTNTGELFF. The CDR3 DNA sequence: TGTGCCAGTAGTATTTACCTCGGACTAACGAACACCGGGGAGCTGTTTTTT. The rearrangement links TRBV19 to TRBJ2-2, with D possibly TRBD2 on 6 matching bases. CDR3 length equals 17 residues. Germline V gene lookup returns CDR1 LNHDA and CDR2 SQIVND (reference sequence). V lost 3 bases, J lost 0 bases, and 14 bases lay in between.

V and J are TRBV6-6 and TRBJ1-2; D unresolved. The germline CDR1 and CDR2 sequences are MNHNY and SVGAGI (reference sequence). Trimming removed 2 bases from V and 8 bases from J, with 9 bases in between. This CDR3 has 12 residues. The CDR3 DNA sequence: TGTGCCAGCAGTTACCGAGGGTTCGGCTACACCTTC. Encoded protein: CASSYRGFGYTF.

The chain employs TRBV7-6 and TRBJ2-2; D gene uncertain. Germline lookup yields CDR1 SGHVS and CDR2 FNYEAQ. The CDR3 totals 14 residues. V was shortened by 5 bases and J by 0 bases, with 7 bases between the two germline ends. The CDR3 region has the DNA TGTGCCAGCAGCCCCAACTCGAACACCGGGGAGCTGTTTTTT. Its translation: CASSPNSNTGELFF. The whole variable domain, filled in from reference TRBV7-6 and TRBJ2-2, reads GAGVSQSPRYKVTKRGQDVALRCDPISGHVSLYWYRQALGQGPEFLTYFNYEAQQDKSGLPNDRFSAERPEGSISTLTIQRTEQRDSAMYRCASSPNSNTGELFFGEGSRLTVL.

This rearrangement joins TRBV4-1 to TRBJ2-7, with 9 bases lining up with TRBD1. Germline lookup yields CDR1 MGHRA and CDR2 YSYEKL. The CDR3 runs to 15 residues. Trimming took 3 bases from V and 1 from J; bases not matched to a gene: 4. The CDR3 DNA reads TGCGCCAGCAGCCACAGGGGACAGGGATCCTACGAGCAGTACTTC. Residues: CASSHRGQGSYEQYF.

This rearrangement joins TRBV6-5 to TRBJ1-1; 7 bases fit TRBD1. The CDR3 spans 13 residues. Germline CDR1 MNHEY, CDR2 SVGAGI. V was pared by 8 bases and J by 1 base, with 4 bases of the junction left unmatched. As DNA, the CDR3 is TGTGCCAGCGGACACAGGGGGAACACTGAAGCTTTCTTT. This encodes CASGHRGNTEAFF.

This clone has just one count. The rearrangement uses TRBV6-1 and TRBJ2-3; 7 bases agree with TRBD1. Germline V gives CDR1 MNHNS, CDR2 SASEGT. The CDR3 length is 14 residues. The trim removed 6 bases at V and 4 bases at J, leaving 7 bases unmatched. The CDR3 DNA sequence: TGTGCCAGCAGCCCTGACAGGGTATCAGATACGCAGTATTTT. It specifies CASSPDRVSDTQYF.

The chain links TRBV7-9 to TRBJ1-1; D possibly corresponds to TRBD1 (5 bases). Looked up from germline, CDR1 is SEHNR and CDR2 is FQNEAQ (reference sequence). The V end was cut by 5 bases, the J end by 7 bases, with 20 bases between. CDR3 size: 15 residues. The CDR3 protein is CASSLQGTPRGEAFF. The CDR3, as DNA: TGTGCCAGCAGCCTTCAGGGAACCCCACGAGGTGAAGCTTTCTTT. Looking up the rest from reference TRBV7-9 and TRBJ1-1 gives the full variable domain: DTGVSQNPRHKITKRGQNVTFRCDPISEHNRLYWYRQTLGQGPEFLTYFQNEAQLEKSRLLSDRFSAERPKGSFSTLEIQRTEQGDSAMYLCASSLQGTPRGEAFFGQGTRLTVV.

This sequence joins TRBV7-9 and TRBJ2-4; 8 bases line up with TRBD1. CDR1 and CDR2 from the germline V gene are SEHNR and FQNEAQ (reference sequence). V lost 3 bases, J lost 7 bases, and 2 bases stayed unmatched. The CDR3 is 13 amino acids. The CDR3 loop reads CASSFRGRNIQYF. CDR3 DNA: TGTGCCAGCAGCTTCAGGGGGCGCAACATTCAGTACTTC.

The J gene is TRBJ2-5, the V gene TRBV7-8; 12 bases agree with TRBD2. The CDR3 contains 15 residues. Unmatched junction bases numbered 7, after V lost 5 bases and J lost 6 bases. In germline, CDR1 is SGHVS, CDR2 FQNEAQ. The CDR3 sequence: CASSALAGGLKTQYF. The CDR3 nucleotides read TGTGCCAGCAGCGCCCTAGCGGGGGGGCTGAAGACCCAGTACTTC.

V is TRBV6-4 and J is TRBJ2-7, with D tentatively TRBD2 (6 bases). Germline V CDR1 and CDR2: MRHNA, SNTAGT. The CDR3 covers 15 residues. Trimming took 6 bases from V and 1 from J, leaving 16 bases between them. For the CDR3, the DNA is TGTGCCAGCAGGGGAGGAGGGTCCCGGTCCTACGAGCAGTACTTC. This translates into CASRGGGSRSYEQYF.

Here the CDR3 DNA reads TGTGCCTGGAGTGTATGGGAGGCCAACACTGAAGCTTTCTTT. Its protein product is CAWSVWEANTEAFF. The chain links TRBV30 to TRBJ1-1; D gene ambiguous. Germline V gives CDR1 GTSNPN, CDR2 SVGIG (reference sequence). Trimming left V 0 bases short and J 2 bases short, with 10 bases between. The CDR3 has 14 residues. The variable domain in full, with the rest retrieved from reference TRBV30 and TRBJ1-1, is SQTIHQWPATLVQPVGSPLSLECTVEGTSNPNLYWYRQAAGRGLQLLFYSVGIGQISSEVPQNLSASRPQDRQFILSSKKLLLSDSGFYLCAWSVWEANTEAFFGQGTRLTVV.

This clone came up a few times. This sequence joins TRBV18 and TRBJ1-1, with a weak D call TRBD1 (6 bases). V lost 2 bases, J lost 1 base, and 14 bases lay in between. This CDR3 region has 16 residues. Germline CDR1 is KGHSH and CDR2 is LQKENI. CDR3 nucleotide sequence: TGTGCCAGCTCACCATATTCTACAGGGAAGAACACTGAAGCTTTCTTT. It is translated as CASSPYSTGKNTEAFF.

CDR3 bases: TGTGCCAGCAACTTAGACCCAGGGGGCCAGCCCCAGCATTTT. It is translated as CASNLDPGGQPQHF. The genes are TRBV6-1 and TRBJ1-5, with TRBD1 matching 8 bases. This CDR3 contains 14 residues. V lost 7 bases to trimming and J lost 7 bases; unmatched junction nucleotides: 9. In germline, CDR1 is MNHNS, CDR2 SASEGT.

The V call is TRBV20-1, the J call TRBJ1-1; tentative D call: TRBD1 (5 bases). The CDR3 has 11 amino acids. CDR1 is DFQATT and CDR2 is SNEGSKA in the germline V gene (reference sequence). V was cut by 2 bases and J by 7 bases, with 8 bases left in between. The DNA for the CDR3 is TGCAGTGCTAGAACTAGGGGTGAAGCTTTCTTT. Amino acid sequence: CSARTRGEAFF.

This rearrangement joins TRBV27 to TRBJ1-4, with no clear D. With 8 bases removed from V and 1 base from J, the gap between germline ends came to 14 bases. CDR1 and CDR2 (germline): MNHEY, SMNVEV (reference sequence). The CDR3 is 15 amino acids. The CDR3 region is CASRTTSGTNEKLFF. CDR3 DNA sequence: TGTGCCAGCCGGACGACGAGTGGAACTAATGAAAAACTGTTTTTT.

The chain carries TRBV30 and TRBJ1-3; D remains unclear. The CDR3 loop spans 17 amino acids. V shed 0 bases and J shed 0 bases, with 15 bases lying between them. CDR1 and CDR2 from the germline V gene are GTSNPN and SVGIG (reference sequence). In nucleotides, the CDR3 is TGTGCCTGGAGTGTCACACGGACGGTAAACTCTGGAAACACCATATATTTT. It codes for CAWSVTRTVNSGNTIYF.